The clone carrying this T cell receptor beta chain was recorded at least ten times. This CDR3 has 13 residues. V lost 1 base and J 4 bases, leaving 7 bases between the germline ends. In germline, CDR1 is SGHAT, CDR2 FQNNGV. TCRdb reanalysed the 5' RACE reads using MiXCR and keeps one entry per CDR3 protein. Counted here are 350,000 to 400,000 distinct CDR3 sequences, roughly 30% occurring once; the ten biggest clones make up around 5.6%. These data come from a study of identical twins' blood T cells. This receptor was obtained from a woman aged 18-55 years in good health. The V gene is TRBV11-2, the J gene TRBJ1-2; D not resolved. Source material: PBMCs. The DNA of the CDR3 is TGTGCCAGCAGCTTAGGAGGCGGCTATGGCTACACCTTC. It specifies CASSLGGGYGYTF. Combining the CDR3 with reference TRBV11-2 and TRBJ1-2 gives the whole variable domain EAGVAQSPRYKIIEKRQSVAFWCNPISGHATLYWYQQILGQGPKLLIQFQNNGVVDDSQLPKDRFSAERLKGVDSTLKIQPAKLEDSAVYLCASSLGGGYGYTFGSGTRLTVV.